This entry is about one T cell receptor beta chain. The data derive from a study of T cell changes during pregnancy in multiple sclerosis. Profiled with immunoSEQ multiplex PCR; TCRdb holds only in-frame clones, not every one. The sample records 40,000 or so clones, about nine tenths being singletons. Germline values: CDR1 MDHEN, CDR2 SYDVKM. Unmatched junction bases numbered 16, after V lost 7 bases and J lost 1 base. This CDR3 is built from 17 residues. The sequence came from a female donor in good health, enrolled as a control in a pregnancy study. The chain uses TRBV28 and TRBJ2-7; 7 bases align to TRBD2. Here the sequenced sample was peripheral blood, taken in the third trimester of pregnancy. CDR3 loop: CASTPDWARERSYEQYF. The CDR3 DNA sequence: TGTGCCAGCACCCCGGACTGGGCGCGGGAGAGGTCCTACGAGCAGTACTTC.